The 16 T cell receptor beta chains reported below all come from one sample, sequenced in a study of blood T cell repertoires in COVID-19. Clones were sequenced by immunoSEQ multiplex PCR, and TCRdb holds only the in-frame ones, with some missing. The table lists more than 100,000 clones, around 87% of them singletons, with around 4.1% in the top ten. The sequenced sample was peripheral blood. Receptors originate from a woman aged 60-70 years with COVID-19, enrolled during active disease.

CDR3 nucleotides: TGTGCCAGCAGCCAATCGCGGGAAGGGGAGCTGTTTTTT. This encodes CASSQSREGELFF. This chain connects TRBV16 to TRBJ2-2, with D possibly TRBD2 on 6 matching bases. The CDR3 runs to 13 residues. The V end was cut by 0 bases, the J end by 8 bases, with 7 bases between. The germline CDR1 and CDR2 sequences are KGHSY and FQNENV.

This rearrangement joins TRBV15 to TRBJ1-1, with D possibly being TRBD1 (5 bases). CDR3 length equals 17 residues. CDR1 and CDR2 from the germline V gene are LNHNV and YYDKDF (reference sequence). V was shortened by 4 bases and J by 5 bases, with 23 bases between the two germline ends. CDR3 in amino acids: CATSTFGTGVGRTEAFF. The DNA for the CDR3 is TGTGCCACCAGCACATTCGGGACTGGGGTTGGTAGAACTGAAGCTTTCTTT.

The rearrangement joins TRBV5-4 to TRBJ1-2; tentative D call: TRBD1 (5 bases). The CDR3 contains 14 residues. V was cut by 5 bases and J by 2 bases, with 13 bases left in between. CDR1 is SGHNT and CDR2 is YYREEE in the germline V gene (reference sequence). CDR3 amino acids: CASRPGRVNYGYTF. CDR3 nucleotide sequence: TGTGCCAGCAGGCCAGGGAGGGTCAACTATGGCTACACCTTC.

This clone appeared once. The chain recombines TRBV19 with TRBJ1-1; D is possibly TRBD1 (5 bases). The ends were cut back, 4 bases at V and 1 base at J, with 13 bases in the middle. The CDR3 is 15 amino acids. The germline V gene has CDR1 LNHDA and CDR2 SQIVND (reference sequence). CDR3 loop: CASSKPPTANTEAFF. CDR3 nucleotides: TGTGCCAGTAGTAAACCCCCGACAGCGAACACTGAAGCTTTCTTT.

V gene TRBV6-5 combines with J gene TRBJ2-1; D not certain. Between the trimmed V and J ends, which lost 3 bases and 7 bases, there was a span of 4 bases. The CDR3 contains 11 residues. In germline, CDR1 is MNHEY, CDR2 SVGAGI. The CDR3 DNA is TGTGCCAGCAGTTATATAAATGAGCAGTTCTTC. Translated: CASSYINEQFF.

The CDR3 loop reads CSVMGLPWTGEENTEAFF. The CDR3 nucleotides read TGCAGCGTTATGGGGCTCCCGTGGACAGGGGAAGAGAACACTGAAGCTTTCTTT. The chain joins TRBV29-1 to TRBJ1-1; 9 bases are a match to TRBD1. The V segment lost 5 bases and the J segment 1 base; nucleotides outside the gene matches: 17. Germline V CDR1 and CDR2: SQVTM, ANQGSEA. This CDR3 has 18 amino acids.

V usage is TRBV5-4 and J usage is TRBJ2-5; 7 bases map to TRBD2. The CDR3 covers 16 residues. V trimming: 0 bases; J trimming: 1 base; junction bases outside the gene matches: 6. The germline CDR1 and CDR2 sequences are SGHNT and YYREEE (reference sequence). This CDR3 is CASSLGLADFQETQYF. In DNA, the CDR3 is TGTGCCAGCAGCTTGGGTCTAGCGGATTTCCAAGAGACCCAGTACTTC.

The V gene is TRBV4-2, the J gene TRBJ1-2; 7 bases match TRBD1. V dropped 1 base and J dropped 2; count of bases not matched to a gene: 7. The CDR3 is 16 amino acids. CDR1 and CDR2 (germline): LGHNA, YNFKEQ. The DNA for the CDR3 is TGTGCCAGCAGCCAAGGAGGACAGGCTACGAACTATGGCTACACCTTC. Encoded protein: CASSQGGQATNYGYTF.

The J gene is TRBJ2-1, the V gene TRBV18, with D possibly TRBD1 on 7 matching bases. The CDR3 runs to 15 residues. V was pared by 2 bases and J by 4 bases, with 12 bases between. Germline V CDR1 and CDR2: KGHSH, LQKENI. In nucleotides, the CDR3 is TGTGCCAGCTCACCAGCGGGACAGAGTTACAATGAGCAGTTCTTC. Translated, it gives CASSPAGQSYNEQFF.

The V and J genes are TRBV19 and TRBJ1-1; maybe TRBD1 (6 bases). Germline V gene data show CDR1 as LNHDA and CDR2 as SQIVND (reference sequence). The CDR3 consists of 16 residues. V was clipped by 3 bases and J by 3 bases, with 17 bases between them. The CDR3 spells CASSISSRGGYTEAFF. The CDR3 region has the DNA TGTGCCAGTAGTATTTCAAGCAGGGGCGGGTACACTGAAGCTTTCTTT.

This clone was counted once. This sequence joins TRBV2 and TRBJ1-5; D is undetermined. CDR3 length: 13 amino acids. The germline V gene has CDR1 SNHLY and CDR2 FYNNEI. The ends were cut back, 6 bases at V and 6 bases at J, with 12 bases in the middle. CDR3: CASRDYSGQPQHF. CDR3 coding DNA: TGTGCCAGCAGAGACTACAGCGGTCAGCCCCAGCATTTT.

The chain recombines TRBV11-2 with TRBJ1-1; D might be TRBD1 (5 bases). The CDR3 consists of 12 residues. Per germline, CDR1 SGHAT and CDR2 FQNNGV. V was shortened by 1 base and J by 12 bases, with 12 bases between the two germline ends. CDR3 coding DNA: TGTGCCAGCAGCTTAGCCGGGGGGGTCTCTTTCTTT. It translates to CASSLAGGVSFF.

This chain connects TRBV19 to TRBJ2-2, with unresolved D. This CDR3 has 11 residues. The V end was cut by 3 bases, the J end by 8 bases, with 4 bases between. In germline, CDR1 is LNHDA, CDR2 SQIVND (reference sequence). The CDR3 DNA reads TGTGCCAGTAGTATGCGGGGGGAGCTGTTTTTT. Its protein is CASSMRGELFF.

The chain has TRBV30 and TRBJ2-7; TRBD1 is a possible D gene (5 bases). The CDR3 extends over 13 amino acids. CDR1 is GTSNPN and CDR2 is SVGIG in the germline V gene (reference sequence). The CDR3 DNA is TGTGCTGCAGGGCACAGCAGCTCCTACGAGCAGTACTTC. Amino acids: CAAGHSSSYEQYF.

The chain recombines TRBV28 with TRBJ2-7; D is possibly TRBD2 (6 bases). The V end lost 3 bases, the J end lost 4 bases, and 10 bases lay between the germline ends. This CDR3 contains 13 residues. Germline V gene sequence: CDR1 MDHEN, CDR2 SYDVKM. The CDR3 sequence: CASSFLGGYEQYF. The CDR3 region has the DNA TGTGCCAGCAGTTTTCTGGGGGGTTACGAGCAGTACTTC.

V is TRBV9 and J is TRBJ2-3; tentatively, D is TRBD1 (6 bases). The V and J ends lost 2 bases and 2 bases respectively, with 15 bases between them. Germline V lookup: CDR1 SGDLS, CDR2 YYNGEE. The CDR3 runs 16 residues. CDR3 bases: TGTGCCAGCAGCGTTACCGGGACACGGCCCACAGATACGCAGTATTTT. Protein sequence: CASSVTGTRPTDTQYF.